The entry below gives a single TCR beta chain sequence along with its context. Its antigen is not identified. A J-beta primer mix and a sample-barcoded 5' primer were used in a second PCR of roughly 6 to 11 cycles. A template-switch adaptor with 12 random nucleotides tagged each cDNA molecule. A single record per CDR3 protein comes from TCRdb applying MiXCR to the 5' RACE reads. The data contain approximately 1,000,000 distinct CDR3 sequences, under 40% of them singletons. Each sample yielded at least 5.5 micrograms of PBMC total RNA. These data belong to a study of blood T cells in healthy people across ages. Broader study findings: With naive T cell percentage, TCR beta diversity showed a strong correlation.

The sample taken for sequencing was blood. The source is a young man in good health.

The CDR3 DNA is TGTGCCAGCAGCTTAGAAGCGGGAAGAGGCAATGAGCAGTTCTTC. It is translated as CASSLEAGRGNEQFF. This sequence joins TRBV7-2 and TRBJ2-1; 7 positions agree with TRBD2. V dropped 1 base and J dropped 6; count of bases not matched to a gene: 6. Germline V gene lookup returns CDR1 SGHTA and CDR2 FQGNSA. The CDR3 runs to 15 residues.